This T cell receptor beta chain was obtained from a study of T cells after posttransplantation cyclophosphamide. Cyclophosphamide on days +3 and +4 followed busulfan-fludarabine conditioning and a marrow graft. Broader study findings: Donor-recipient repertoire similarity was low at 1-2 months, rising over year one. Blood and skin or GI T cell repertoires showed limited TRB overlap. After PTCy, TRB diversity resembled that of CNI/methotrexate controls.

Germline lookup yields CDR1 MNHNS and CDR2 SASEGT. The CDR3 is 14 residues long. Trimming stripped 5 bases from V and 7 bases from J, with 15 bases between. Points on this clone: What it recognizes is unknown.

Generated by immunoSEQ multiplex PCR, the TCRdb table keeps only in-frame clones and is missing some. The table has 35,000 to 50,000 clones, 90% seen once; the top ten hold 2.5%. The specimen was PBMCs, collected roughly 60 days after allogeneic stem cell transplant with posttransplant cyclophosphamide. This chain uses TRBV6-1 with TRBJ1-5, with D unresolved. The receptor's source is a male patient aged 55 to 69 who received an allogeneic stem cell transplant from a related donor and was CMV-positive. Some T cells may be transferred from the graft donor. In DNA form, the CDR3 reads TGTGCCAGCAGTTTCTCGAGTTCCAGGCAGCCCCAGCATTTT. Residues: CASSFSSSRQPQHF.